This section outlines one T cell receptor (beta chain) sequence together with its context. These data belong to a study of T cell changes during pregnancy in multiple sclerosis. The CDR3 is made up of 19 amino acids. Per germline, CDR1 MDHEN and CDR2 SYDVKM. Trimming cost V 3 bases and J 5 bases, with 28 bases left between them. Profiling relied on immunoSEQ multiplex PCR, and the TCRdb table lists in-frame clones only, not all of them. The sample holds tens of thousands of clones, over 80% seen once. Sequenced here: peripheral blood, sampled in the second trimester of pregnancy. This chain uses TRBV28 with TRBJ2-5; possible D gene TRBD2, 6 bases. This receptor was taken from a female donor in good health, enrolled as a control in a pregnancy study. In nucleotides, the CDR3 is TGTGCCAGCAGTTTCCCCCGACTAGTCCCGGCACGAAGCTCGGAGACCCAGTACTTC. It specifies CASSFPRLVPARSSETQYF.